In its sample, the clone carrying this TCR beta chain was seen a few times. What it recognizes is unknown. A single record per CDR3 protein comes from TCRdb applying MiXCR to the RT-PCR reads. The repertoire includes under 850,000 distinct CDR3 sequences, under 20% of them detected once, and roughly 11% sits in the top ten. This entry belongs to a study of response to subunit inactivated influenza vaccine. Whole-study findings and limits: Each seasonal influenza vaccination recruits few new T cells, the authors suggested.

The CDR3 covers 13 residues. The germline V gene has CDR1 SGHTA and CDR2 FQGNSA. The ends were cut back, 5 bases at V and 8 bases at J, with 13 bases in the middle. This chain connects TRBV7-2 to TRBJ2-1; tentative D call: TRBD2 (5 bases). The clonotype originates from a man between 45 and 60 years old who received an inactivated influenza vaccine. Sequenced material: PBMCs from blood, taken more than 4 days after vaccination. The CDR3 sequence is CASSTSGLDEQFF. For the CDR3, the DNA is TGTGCCAGCAGCACTAGTGGGTTGGATGAGCAGTTCTTC.